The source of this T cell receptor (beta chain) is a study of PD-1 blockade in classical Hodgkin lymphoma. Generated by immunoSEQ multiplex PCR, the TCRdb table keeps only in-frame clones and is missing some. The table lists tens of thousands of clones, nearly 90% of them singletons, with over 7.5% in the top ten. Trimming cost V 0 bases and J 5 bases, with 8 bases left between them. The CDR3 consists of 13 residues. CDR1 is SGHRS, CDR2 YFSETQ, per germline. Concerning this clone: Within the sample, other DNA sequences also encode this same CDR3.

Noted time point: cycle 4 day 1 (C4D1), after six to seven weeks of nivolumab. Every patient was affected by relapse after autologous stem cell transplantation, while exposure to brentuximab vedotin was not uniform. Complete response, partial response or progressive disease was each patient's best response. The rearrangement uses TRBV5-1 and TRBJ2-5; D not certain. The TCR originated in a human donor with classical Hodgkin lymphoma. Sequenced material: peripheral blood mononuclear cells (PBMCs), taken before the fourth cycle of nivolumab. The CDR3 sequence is CASSLGGGETQYF. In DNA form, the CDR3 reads TGCGCCAGCAGCTTGGGCGGCGGCGAGACCCAGTACTTC.